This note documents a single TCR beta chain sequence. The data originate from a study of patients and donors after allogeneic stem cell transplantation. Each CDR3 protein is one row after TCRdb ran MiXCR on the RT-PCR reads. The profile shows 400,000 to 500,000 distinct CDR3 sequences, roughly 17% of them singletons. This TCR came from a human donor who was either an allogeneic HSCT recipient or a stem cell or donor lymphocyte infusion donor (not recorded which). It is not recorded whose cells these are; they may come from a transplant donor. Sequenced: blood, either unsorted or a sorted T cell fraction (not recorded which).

The CDR3 DNA is TGTGCCAGCAGTTGGACTAGTAGGCAAGAGACCCAGTACTTC. Translated, it gives CASSWTSRQETQYF. The chain recombines TRBV6-2 or TRBV6-3 with TRBJ2-5, with TRBD2 identical over 7 bases. Germline CDR1 is MNHEY and CDR2 is SVGEGT. This CDR3 is built from 14 residues. V was pared by 4 bases and J by 2 bases, with 4 bases of the junction left unmatched.